Each of the 15 T cell receptor beta chains below was sequenced from the same sample in a study of CD8 T cells in ankylosing spondylitis. TCRdb recomputed calls from the 5' RACE reads with MiXCR, one row per CDR3 protein. The sample has approximately 140,000 distinct CDR3 sequences; roughly 8.8% are singletons. Sequenced input: synovial fluid, either unsorted or a sorted T cell fraction (not recorded which). These TCRs come from a male donor with ankylosing spondylitis.

This clonotype came up many times. V usage is TRBV11-1 and J usage is TRBJ1-1, with D uncertain. The CDR3 has 13 residues. Trimming shortened V by 2 bases and J by 7 bases, and 11 bases separated the two germline ends. Per the germline V gene, CDR1 is SGHAT and CDR2 is FQDESV (reference sequence). CDR3 DNA sequence: TGTGCCAGCAGCTTAAGGTCGGGAGATGAAGCTTTCTTT. Translation: CASSLRSGDEAFF.

In its sample, this clonotype was seen many times. J is TRBJ1-6 and V is TRBV20-1, with 7 bases fitting TRBD1. This CDR3 is built from 16 residues. With 1 base clipped from V and 6 bases from J, the junction kept 9 bases outside the gene matches. The germline V gene encodes CDR1 DFQATT and CDR2 SNEGSKA (reference sequence). The CDR3 protein is CSARVGGGRGNSPLHF. CDR3 nucleotides: TGCAGTGCTAGAGTGGGAGGGGGCAGGGGTAATTCACCCCTCCACTTT.

This clonotype was counted many times. The junction differs from germline at one of its ends, possibly a read error. The chain employs TRBV5-1 and TRBJ2-1; TRBD2 aligns across 11 bases. The CDR3 totals 15 residues. The germline gives CDR1 SGHRS, CDR2 YFSETQ. CDR3 amino acids: CASSLVAGGYNEQFF. CDR3 DNA: TGTGCCAGCAGTTTAGTAGCGGGGGGGTACAATGAGCAGTTCTTC.

The chain uses TRBV7-6 and TRBJ1-1; no definite D call. V was trimmed by 4 bases and J by 7 bases, leaving 13 bases between them. Germline assignment: CDR1 SGHVS and CDR2 FNYEAQ. This CDR3 comprises 13 residues. CDR3 amino acids: CASSSSLGSEAFF. CDR3 sequence (DNA): TGTGCCAGCAGCTCCTCACTAGGGAGTGAAGCTTTCTTT.

The genes are TRBV11-2 and TRBJ2-1; 7 bases agree with TRBD2. Trimming took 3 bases from V and 7 from J; bases not matched to a gene: 6. This CDR3 is 14 amino acids long. The germline V gene has CDR1 SGHAT and CDR2 FQNNGV. CDR3 bases: TGTGCCAGCAGCTTCGTAGCGGGCCCTAATGAGCAGTTCTTC. Its translation is CASSFVAGPNEQFF.

This clonotype was recorded many times. One junction end does not reproduce the germline sequence, and a read error may be involved. The chain has TRBV27 and TRBJ2-3, with TRBD2 as a possible D gene (5 bases). The germline CDR1 and CDR2 sequences are MNHEY and SMNVEV (reference sequence). The CDR3 length is 15 residues. Here the CDR3 reads CASRTRAGSTETQYF. DNA of the CDR3: TGTGCCAGCAGAACGAGGGCGGGCAGCACAGAAACGCAGTATTTT.

This clonotype showed up many times. V and J are TRBV5-1 and TRBJ1-6, with D possibly being TRBD1 (6 bases). CDR3 length equals 16 residues. Germline-derived CDR1 and CDR2 are SGHRS and YFSETQ. The ends were cut back, 6 bases at V and 9 bases at J, with 22 bases in the middle. The DNA for the CDR3 is TGCGCCAGCAAGAGGGACACTTCGATTGGGCTTTCACCCCTCCACTTT. This gives the protein CASKRDTSIGLSPLHF.

The chain recombines TRBV7-3 with TRBJ2-1; 8 bases are shared with TRBD2. The V segment lost 5 bases and the J segment 7 bases; nucleotides outside the gene matches: 10. Germline CDR1 SGHTA, CDR2 FQGTGA. CDR3 length: 15 residues. Here the CDR3 DNA reads TGTGCCAGCAGCGCCCGGGGGGGCCGAGCAAATGAGCAGTTCTTC. Its translation: CASSARGGRANEQFF.

This clonotype was picked up many times. V gene TRBV7-9 combines with J gene TRBJ1-5, with D maybe TRBD1 (6 bases). CDR1 and CDR2 from the germline V gene are SEHNR and FQNEAQ (reference sequence). Trimming cost V 1 base and J 2 bases, with 9 bases left between them. The CDR3 sequence is 15 residues long. The CDR3 spells CASSLGAGGNQPQHF. The DNA for the CDR3 is TGTGCCAGCAGCTTAGGGGCAGGGGGCAATCAGCCCCAGCATTTT.

This clonotype has a count of ten or more. J is TRBJ2-5 and V is TRBV24-1; 8 nucleotides align to TRBD1. Trimming removed 4 bases from V and 6 bases from J; junction bases left unmatched: 9. CDR1 and CDR2 from the germline V gene are KGHDR and SFDVKD. CDR3 length equals 15 residues. The CDR3 sequence: CATSDTGQGLKTQYF. The DNA for the CDR3 is TGTGCCACCAGTGACACCGGACAGGGCCTAAAGACCCAGTACTTC.

This clonotype was counted at least ten times. The V and J genes are TRBV15 and TRBJ1-6, with D perhaps TRBD1 (5 bases). Trimming left V 2 bases short and J 3 bases short, with 5 bases between. This CDR3 has 14 residues. Per the germline V gene, CDR1 is LNHNV and CDR2 is YYDKDF (reference sequence). The CDR3: CATSRQGYNSPLHF. DNA of the CDR3: TGTGCCACCAGCAGACAGGGCTATAATTCACCCCTCCACTTT.

This chain joins TRBV6-2 or TRBV6-3 and TRBJ1-5; no clear D. This CDR3 is built from 12 residues. Trimming took 5 bases from V and 7 from J, leaving 9 bases between them. Germline-derived CDR1 and CDR2 are MNHEY and SVGEGT. This chain's CDR3 is CASSTANQPQHF. The CDR3 nucleotides are TGTGCCAGCAGTACAGCCAACCAGCCCCAGCATTTT.

This clonotype was recorded at least ten times. The chain carries TRBV7-2 and TRBJ2-3; D call uncertain. Trimming left V 1 base short and J 2 bases short, with 4 bases between. Germline values: CDR1 SGHTA, CDR2 FQGNSA. This CDR3 spans 13 amino acids. CDR3 in DNA: TGTGCCAGCAGCTTAGATCTCACAGATACGCAGTATTTT. Translation gives CASSLDLTDTQYF.

Ten or more counts support this clonotype. The V call is TRBV5-1, the J call TRBJ1-6; 9 bases line up with TRBD1. Germline lookup yields CDR1 SGHRS and CDR2 YFSETQ. V trimming: 2 bases; J trimming: 5 bases; junction bases outside the gene matches: 2. There are 15 residues in the CDR3. CDR3 coding DNA: TGCGCCAGCAGCTTACAGGGGGCGGATAATTCACCCCTCCACTTT. This encodes CASSLQGADNSPLHF.

This clonotype has ten or more counts. This rearrangement joins TRBV7-2 to TRBJ2-7; either TRBD1 or TRBD2 may supply D (6 bases each). The CDR3 has 14 residues. CDR1 is SGHTA, CDR2 FQGNSA, per germline. Trimming left V 6 bases short and J 2 bases short, with 14 bases between. CDR3: CASSQGGSAYEQYF. In DNA form, the CDR3 reads TGTGCCAGCAGTCAAGGGGGGTCCGCCTACGAGCAGTACTTC.